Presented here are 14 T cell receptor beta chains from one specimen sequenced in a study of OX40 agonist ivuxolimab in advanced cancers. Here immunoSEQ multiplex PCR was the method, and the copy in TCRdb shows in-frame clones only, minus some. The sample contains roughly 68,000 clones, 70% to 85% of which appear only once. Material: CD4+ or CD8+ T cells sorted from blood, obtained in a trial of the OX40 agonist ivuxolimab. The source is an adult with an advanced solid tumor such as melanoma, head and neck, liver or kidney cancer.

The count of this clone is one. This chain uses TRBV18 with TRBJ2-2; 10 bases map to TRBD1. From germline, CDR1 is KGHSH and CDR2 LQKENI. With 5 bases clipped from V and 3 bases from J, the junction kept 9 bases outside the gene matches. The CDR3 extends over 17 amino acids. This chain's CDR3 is CASSSSGTGEYTGELFF. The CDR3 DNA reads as TGTGCCAGCTCATCCTCCGGGACAGGGGAATACACCGGGGAGCTGTTTTTT. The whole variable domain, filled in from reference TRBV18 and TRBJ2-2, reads NAGVMQNPRHLVRRRGQEARLRCSPMKGHSHVYWYRQLPEEGLKFMVYLQKENIIDESGMPKERFSAEFPKEGPSILRIQQVVRGDSAAYFCASSSSGTGEYTGELFFGEGSRLTVL.

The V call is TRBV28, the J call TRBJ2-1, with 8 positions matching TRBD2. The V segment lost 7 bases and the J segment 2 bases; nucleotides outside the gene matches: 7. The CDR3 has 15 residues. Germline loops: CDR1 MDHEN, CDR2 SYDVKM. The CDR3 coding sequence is TGTGCCAGCACCGGGGGAGCGGGAGCCTACAATGAGCAGTTCTTC. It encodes CASTGGAGAYNEQFF.

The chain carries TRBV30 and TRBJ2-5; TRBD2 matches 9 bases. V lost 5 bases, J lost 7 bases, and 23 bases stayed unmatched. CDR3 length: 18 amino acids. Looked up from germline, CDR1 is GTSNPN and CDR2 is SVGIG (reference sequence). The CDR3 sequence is CAWLGSKLAGPVKGTQYF. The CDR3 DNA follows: TGTGCCTGGCTAGGATCTAAACTAGCGGGCCCCGTGAAGGGGACCCAGTACTTC.

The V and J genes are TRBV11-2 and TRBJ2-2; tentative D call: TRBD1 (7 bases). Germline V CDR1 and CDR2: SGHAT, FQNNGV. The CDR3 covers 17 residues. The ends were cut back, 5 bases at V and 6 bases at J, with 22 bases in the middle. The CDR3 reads CASSRRVQDRLPGELFF. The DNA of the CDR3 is TGTGCCAGCAGCCGGAGGGTCCAGGACAGGCTCCCCGGGGAGCTGTTTTTT.

This CDR3 reads CAISEGVDQPQHF. Here the CDR3 DNA reads TGTGCCATCAGTGAGGGGGTCGATCAGCCCCAGCATTTT. The chain links TRBV10-3 to TRBJ1-5; D is undetermined. V was clipped by 2 bases and J by 5 bases, with 7 bases between them. CDR1 and CDR2 (germline): ENHRY, SYGVKD. The CDR3 contains 13 residues.

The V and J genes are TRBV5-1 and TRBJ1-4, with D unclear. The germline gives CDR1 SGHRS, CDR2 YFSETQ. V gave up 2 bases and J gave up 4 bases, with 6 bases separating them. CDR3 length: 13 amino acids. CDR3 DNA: TGCGCCAGCAGCTTTTGGGGTAATGAAAAACTGTTTTTT. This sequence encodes CASSFWGNEKLFF.

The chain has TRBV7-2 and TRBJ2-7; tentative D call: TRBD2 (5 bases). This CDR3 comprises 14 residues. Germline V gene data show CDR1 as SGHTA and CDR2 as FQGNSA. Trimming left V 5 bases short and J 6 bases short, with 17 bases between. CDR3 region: CASSALASFSEQYF. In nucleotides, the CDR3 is TGTGCCAGCAGCGCGCTAGCTTCGTTTTCCGAGCAGTACTTC.

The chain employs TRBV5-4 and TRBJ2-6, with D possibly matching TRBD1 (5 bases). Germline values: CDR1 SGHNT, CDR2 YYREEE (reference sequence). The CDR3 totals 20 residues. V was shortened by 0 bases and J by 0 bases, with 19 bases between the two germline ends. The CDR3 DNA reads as TGTGCCAGCAGCTTGGGGTTTGTCGGCAGGGCCAGCTCTGGGGCCAACGTCCTGACTTTC. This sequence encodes CASSLGFVGRASSGANVLTF.

The CDR3 DNA sequence: TGTGCCAGCAGTTCAGGGTCCGGGGAGCAGTTCTTC. Residues: CASSSGSGEQFF. J is TRBJ2-1 and V is TRBV6-5, with a tentative D call TRBD1 (5 bases). Between the trimmed V and J ends, which lost 4 bases and 10 bases, there was a span of 11 bases. CDR3 length: 12 amino acids. Per the germline V gene, CDR1 is MNHEY and CDR2 is SVGAGI.

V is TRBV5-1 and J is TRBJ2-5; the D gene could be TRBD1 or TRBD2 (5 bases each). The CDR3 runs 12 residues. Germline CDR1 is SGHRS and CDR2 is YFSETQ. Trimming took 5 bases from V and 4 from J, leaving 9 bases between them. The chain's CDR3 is CASRSGTETQYF. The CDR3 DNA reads TGCGCCAGCAGGTCAGGGACAGAGACCCAGTACTTC.

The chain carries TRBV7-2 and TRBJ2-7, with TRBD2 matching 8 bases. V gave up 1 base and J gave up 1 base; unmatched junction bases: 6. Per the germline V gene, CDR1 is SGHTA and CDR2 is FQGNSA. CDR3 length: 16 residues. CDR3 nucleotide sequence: TGTGCCAGCAGCTTAGAGCCCAGCGGGGGATCCTACGAGCAGTACTTC. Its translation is CASSLEPSGGSYEQYF. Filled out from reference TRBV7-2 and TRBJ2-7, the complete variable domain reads GAGVSQSPSNKVTEKGKDVELRCDPISGHTALYWYRQSLGQGLEFLIYFQGNSAPDKSGLPSDRFSAERTGGSVSTLTIQRTQQEDSAVYLCASSLEPSGGSYEQYFGPGTRLTVT.

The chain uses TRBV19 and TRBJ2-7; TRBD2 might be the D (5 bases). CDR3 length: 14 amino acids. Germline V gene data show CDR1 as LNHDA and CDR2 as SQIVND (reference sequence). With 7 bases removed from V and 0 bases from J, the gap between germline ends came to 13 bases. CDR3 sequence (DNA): TGTGCCAGTAAGTTAGCGCCTAGCTCCTACGAGCAGTACTTC. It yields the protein CASKLAPSSYEQYF.

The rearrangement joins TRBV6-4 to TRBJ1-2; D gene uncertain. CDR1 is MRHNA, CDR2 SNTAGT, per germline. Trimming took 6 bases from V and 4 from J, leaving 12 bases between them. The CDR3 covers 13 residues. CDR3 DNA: TGTGCCAGCAGCCCCGAACCTTTCTATGGCTACACCTTC. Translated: CASSPEPFYGYTF.

DNA of the CDR3: TGTGCCAGCAGCCCCATCCGCGGGAACACTGAAGCTTTCTTT. Its translation: CASSPIRGNTEAFF. The rearrangement uses TRBV5-6 and TRBJ1-1; D not certain. Trimming took off 4 bases at V and 1 base at J, with 11 bases between the two ends. This CDR3 region has 14 residues. Germline CDR1 SGHDT, CDR2 YYEEEE.